This T cell receptor (beta chain) was found in a study of T-cell reconstitution after alpha-beta-depleted transplantation in children. The table lists this clonotype with a few counts. It was with unique molecular identifiers that the TCRbeta library was prepared. Using its own MiXCR run on the PCR reads, TCRdb lists one record per CDR3 protein. This table holds hundreds of thousands of distinct CDR3 sequences, nearly 10% found once. Sequences were derived from PBMCs from the stem cell graft donor, sampled from the stem cell graft. This clonotype originated in a human donor who donated a stem cell graft to a child with SCID.

CDR3 in amino acids: CASSPDLSPGNSPLHF. CDR3 sequence (DNA): TGTGCCAGCAGTCCTGATCTTAGCCCGGGCAATTCACCCCTCCACTTT. The gene calls are TRBV7-7 and TRBJ1-6; D gene unclear. CDR3 length: 16 amino acids. CDR1 and CDR2 from the germline V gene are SSHAT and FNYEAQ (reference sequence). V shed 6 bases and J shed 7 bases, with 19 bases lying between them.